This is a list of T cell receptor beta chains from one sample in a study of blood T cell repertoires in COVID-19. Some clones are missing from TCRdb's copy, which holds only in-frame ones; the method was immunoSEQ multiplex PCR. The sample yields about 200,000 clones, 86% seen once. The sequenced sample consisted of peripheral blood. Source of these receptors: a woman in her sixties or seventies with acute or convalescent COVID-19. Each CDR3 is given with its conserved first and last residue. The order of the fields is D gene, J gene, clone size, V gene, CDR3 DNA, CDR3 protein. D genes are given only for firm matches. Size values are once, few and many counts, or a class for expanded clones, and some rows have none.

.	TRBJ2-7	.	TRBV9	TGTGCCAGCAGCGTAGGGCCCTCCTTCTCCTACGAGCAGTACTTC	CASSVGPSFSYEQYF
TRBD1	TRBJ1-5	.	TRBV18	TGTGCCAGCTCACCAGTGAACAGGGGAGGCAATCAGCCCCAGCATTTT	CASSPVNRGGNQPQHF
.	TRBJ1-4	few	TRBV6-1	TGTGCCAGCAGTGAAGGGGGCATGGGTGAAAAACTGTTTTTT	CASSEGGMGEKLFF
.	TRBJ2-7	.	TRBV6-5	TGTGCCAGCAGCCCCTCAGGTTCCTACGAGCAGTACTTC	CASSPSGSYEQYF
.	TRBJ1-6	.	TRBV7-3	TGTGCCAGCAGCTTAATGGGGGGAACGAGCTCCTATAATTCACCCCTCCACTTT	CASSLMGGTSSYNSPLHF
.	TRBJ2-1	.	TRBV5-6	TGTGCCAGCAGCCCCCTACTCTTGGGAGAGGAGCAGTTCTTC	CASSPLLLGEEQFF
.	TRBJ1-1	.	TRBV5-6	TGTGCCAGCAGCCGCCGGGGAGGGCGAAACACTGAAGCTTTCTTT	CASSRRGGRNTEAFF
.	TRBJ2-5	.	TRBV6-5	TGTGCCAGCAGACAGCGGATCCAAGAGACCCAGTACTTC	CASRQRIQETQYF
.	TRBJ2-3	.	TRBV7-3	TGTGCCAGCAGCTTAGGGTCAGGGGTCCCAGGAGGGCAGTATTTT	CASSLGSGVPGGQYF
.	TRBJ1-4	.	TRBV2	TGTGCCAGCGTAACAGGGTCGGGGAATGAAAAACTGTTTTTT	CASVTGSGNEKLFF
TRBD2	TRBJ2-1	few	TRBV14	TGTGCCAGCAGCAAGGGGTTAGGGACTACAACAAATAATGAGCAGTTCTTC	CASSKGLGTTTNNEQFF
.	TRBJ2-3	.	TRBV11-2	TGTGCCAGCAGCTGGGGGGACCGCACAGATACGCAGTATTTT	CASSWGDRTDTQYF
TRBD1	TRBJ1-1	many	TRBV7-8	TGTGCCAGCAGCCGGGTCCAGGGGGGGAACACTGAAGCTTTCTTT	CASSRVQGGNTEAFF
TRBD2	TRBJ2-5	once	TRBV4-1	TGCGCCAGCAGCCACTCTAGCGGGGGGGATGAGACCCAGTACTTC	CASSHSSGGDETQYF
TRBD1	TRBJ1-1	.	TRBV5-4	TGTGCCAGCAGACGGACAGGGGTTGGGACTGAAGCTTTCTTT	CASRRTGVGTEAFF
.	TRBJ1-2	once	TRBV28	TGTGCCAGCAGTTCAGTGGGGGGTGGCTACACCTTC	CASSSVGGGYTF
TRBD1	TRBJ1-4	.	TRBV9	TGTGCCAGCAGCATCGACAGGGGGGCTAATGAAAAACTGTTTTTT	CASSIDRGANEKLFF
TRBD2	TRBJ2-1	.	TRBV14	TGTGCCAGCAGCCAAGATCTAACTAGCGGGAGGAACCTCGATGAGCAGTTCTTC	CASSQDLTSGRNLDEQFF
.	TRBJ1-6	.	TRBV6-5	TGTGCCAGCACCGAGGGTAGGGCGAGGTCACCCCTCCACTTT	CASTEGRARSPLHF
TRBD1	TRBJ2-6	.	TRBV11-3	TGTGCCAGCAGCTTAGGTGCCGGACAGGGGGCGCCTGGGGCCAACGTCCTGACTTTC	CASSLGAGQGAPGANVLTF
.	TRBJ1-1	.	TRBV21-1	TGTGCCAGCAACCGAGGAGTAAGCTCGGGGAACACTGAAGCTTTCTTT	CASNRGVSSGNTEAFF
TRBD1	TRBJ1-2	few	TRBV28	TGTGCCAGCAAACCGCAACAGGGGGGCTATGGCTACACCTTC	CASKPQQGGYGYTF